Following are 16 T cell receptor beta chains from one sample sequenced in a study of blood T cell repertoires in COVID-19. The assay was immunoSEQ multiplex PCR, and TCRdb's table has in-frame clones only and misses some. The sample consists of some 130,000 clones, around 77% of them appearing once. The sample comprised peripheral blood. All receptors come from a human donor in a cohort sampled during active COVID-19.

CDR3 in DNA: TGTGCCAGCAGCCCGAGTGGGGGCCCCACAGATACGCAGTATTTT. Translating it yields CASSPSGGPTDTQYF. The chain has TRBV9 and TRBJ2-3, with D possibly being TRBD1 (6 bases). The CDR3 covers 15 residues. Germline V CDR1 and CDR2: SGDLS, YYNGEE. V was pared by 4 bases and J by 2 bases, with 14 bases between.

This clone appeared a single time. This sequence joins TRBV7-2 and TRBJ1-1, with D perhaps matching TRBD1 (6 bases). The CDR3 is 13 amino acids. Looked up from germline, CDR1 is SGHTA and CDR2 is FQGNSA. Trimming cost V 5 bases and J 6 bases, with 13 bases left between them. The CDR3 DNA follows: TGTGCCAGCAGCAACCAGGGGAGTGCTGAAGCTTTCTTT. This translates into CASSNQGSAEAFF.

The chain uses TRBV6-5 and TRBJ1-2, with TRBD1 identical over 8 bases. Per the germline V gene, CDR1 is MNHEY and CDR2 is SVGAGI. The CDR3 is made up of 16 amino acids. V dropped 0 bases and J dropped 0; count of bases not matched to a gene: 3. The CDR3 protein is CASSYSGRGPNYGYTF. The CDR3 coding sequence is TGTGCCAGCAGTTACTCGGGCAGGGGGCCTAACTATGGCTACACCTTC.

The chain is built from TRBV28 and TRBJ2-3; TRBD2 might be the D (6 bases). The germline gives CDR1 MDHEN, CDR2 SYDVKM. The CDR3 loop spans 13 amino acids. The V gene lost 6 bases and the J gene lost 8 bases, with 15 bases spanning the gap. The CDR3 DNA reads TGTGCCAGCAGACTAATGGCGGGGAGTACGCAGTATTTT. Amino acid sequence: CASRLMAGSTQYF. Using reference TRBV28 and TRBJ2-3 for the parts outside the CDR3, the full variable domain is DVKVTQSSRYLVKRTGEKVFLECVQDMDHENMFWYRQDPGLGLRLIYFSYDVKMKEKGDIPEGYSVSREKKERFSLILESASTNQTSMYLCASRLMAGSTQYFGPGTRLTVL.

The chain has TRBV24-1 and TRBJ2-5; the D gene is possibly TRBD2 (6 bases). Germline-derived CDR1 and CDR2 are KGHDR and SFDVKD. This CDR3 has 11 residues. The V and J ends lost 9 bases and 2 bases respectively, with 6 bases between them. CDR3 DNA sequence: TGTGCCACCCGGGAGCAAGAGACCCAGTACTTC. Amino acids: CATREQETQYF.

The genes are TRBV7-9 and TRBJ2-7; the match to TRBD1 covers 9 bases. The CDR3 is made up of 14 amino acids. The germline V gene has CDR1 SEHNR and CDR2 FQNEAQ (reference sequence). The V and J ends lost 5 bases and 3 bases, in that order; junction bases with no gene match: 5. The CDR3 is CASSEKTGGYEQYF. CDR3 DNA: TGTGCCAGCAGCGAAAAGACAGGGGGCTACGAGCAGTACTTC.

The rearrangement links TRBV18 to TRBJ1-1; D unresolved. Germline V gene lookup returns CDR1 KGHSH and CDR2 LQKENI. The CDR3 has 12 amino acids. V was trimmed by 6 bases and J by 6 bases, leaving 11 bases between them. The CDR3 DNA follows: TGTGCCAGCTCTCTCGATAGAGCTGAAGCTTTCTTT. Amino acid sequence: CASSLDRAEAFF.

The chain joins TRBV7-9 to TRBJ1-2, with 11 bases matching TRBD1. Germline V gives CDR1 SEHNR, CDR2 FQNEAQ (reference sequence). CDR3 length: 14 residues. Germline trimming cut 2 bases from V and 8 bases from J; bases unmatched to any gene: 4. The CDR3, as DNA: TGTGCCAGCAGCTTATCGGGACAGGGGGAGGGCTACACCTTC. This translates into CASSLSGQGEGYTF.

The chain recombines TRBV5-4 with TRBJ2-5, with unresolved D. Germline V gives CDR1 SGHNT, CDR2 YYREEE (reference sequence). The CDR3 runs 13 residues. V gave up 0 bases and J gave up 4 bases, with 7 bases separating them. The CDR3 sequence is CASSLDRIETQYF. The CDR3 DNA reads as TGTGCCAGCAGCTTGGACAGAATAGAGACCCAGTACTTC.

The V and J genes are TRBV28 and TRBJ1-5, with 8 bases identical to TRBD1. The trim removed 4 bases at V and 6 bases at J, leaving 8 bases unmatched. This CDR3 is built from 15 residues. Germline-derived CDR1 and CDR2 are MDHEN and SYDVKM. The CDR3 loop is CASSSRGQGGQPQHF. The CDR3 nucleotides read TGTGCCAGCAGTTCACGCGGACAGGGTGGTCAGCCCCAGCATTTT.

J is TRBJ1-6 and V is TRBV9, with D possibly being TRBD1 (6 bases). Trimming took off 6 bases at V and 5 bases at J, with 12 bases between the two ends. Germline values: CDR1 SGDLS, CDR2 YYNGEE. The CDR3 is made up of 14 amino acids. The CDR3 DNA follows: TGTGCCAGCACTCCCGGACAGAATAATTCACCCCTCCACTTT. As protein: CASTPGQNNSPLHF.

This clone has just one count. The CDR3 DNA reads as TGTGCCAGCGAAGCAGAGGTTGGCTACACCTTC. Translation gives CASEAEVGYTF. This chain uses TRBV2 with TRBJ1-2, with D hard to call. V gave up 8 bases and J gave up 7 bases, with 11 bases separating them. Germline V CDR1 and CDR2: SNHLY, FYNNEI. The CDR3 contains 11 residues.

This clone was counted a single time. The V gene is TRBV28, the J gene TRBJ2-7; 7 nucleotides line up with TRBD2. CDR3 length: 15 amino acids. Per the germline V gene, CDR1 is MDHEN and CDR2 is SYDVKM. J was trimmed by 0 bases and V by 7 bases; bases with no gene match: 9. CDR3 coding DNA: TGTGCCAGCATAAGGGGAGGGATTAACTCCTACGAGCAGTACTTC. Protein product: CASIRGGINSYEQYF.

The genes are TRBV25-1 and TRBJ1-1, with D perhaps TRBD1 (5 bases). From germline, CDR1 is MGHDK and CDR2 SYGVNS. V was trimmed by 4 bases and J by 8 bases, leaving 17 bases between them. This CDR3 has 14 residues. The CDR3 DNA follows: TGTGCCAGCAGTGCCACCCCTTCGACAGACGAAGCTTTCTTT. As protein: CASSATPSTDEAFF.

This clone was counted a few times. The J gene is TRBJ2-5, the V gene TRBV30, with D tentatively TRBD1 (6 bases). This CDR3 is built from 12 residues. The germline gives CDR1 GTSNPN, CDR2 SVGIG (reference sequence). Trimming left V 4 bases short and J 4 bases short, with 10 bases between. CDR3 DNA sequence: TGTGCCTGGATGTGGGGGCGAGAGACCCAGTACTTC. It is translated as CAWMWGRETQYF.

This clone was detected once. This chain links TRBV28 with TRBJ2-2; the match to TRBD2 covers 11 bases. CDR3 size: 16 residues. From germline, CDR1 is MDHEN and CDR2 SYDVKM. J lost 5 bases, V lost 5 bases, and 7 bases had no gene match. CDR3 sequence (DNA): TGTGCCAGCAGTGCACCCACTAGCGGGGGAACCGGGGAGCTGTTTTTT. This gives the protein CASSAPTSGGTGELFF.